This T cell receptor (beta chain) came from a study of response to subunit inactivated influenza vaccine. One entry per CDR3 protein results from TCRdb running MiXCR on the RT-PCR reads. The sample consists of under 550,000 distinct CDR3 sequences, approximately 7.8% of them appearing once. This CDR3 spans 13 amino acids. Study-wide findings and caveats: Authors suggested each seasonal influenza vaccination recruits few new T cells.

There are a few counts of this clonotype. What it recognizes is unknown. At one end the junction does not follow the germline gene, possibly because of a read error. The V call is TRBV12-3 or TRBV12-4, the J call TRBJ1-1, with 7 bases lining up with TRBD1. The starting material was PBMCs from blood, obtained around 2 years after vaccination. The sequence derives from a man aged 45 to 75 who received an inactivated influenza vaccine. The CDR3 spells CASSLGAEGATVF. CDR3 sequence (DNA): TGTGCCAGCAGTTTAGGGGCGGAGGGGGCCACTGTCTTT.